This TCR beta chain is drawn from a study of blood T cell repertoires in COVID-19. Study summary: Material from acute and convalescent COVID-19 was sourced from the United States, Italy and Spain.

Residents of approximately 25 US areas, aged roughly 18 to 89 years, made up the participants. Participant-given clinical history determined each cohort assignment. Data came from immunoSEQ multiplex PCR; TCRdb stores just in-frame clones and leaves some out. The sample includes 350,000 to 400,000 clones, approximately 92% of them seen just once. V shed 0 bases and J shed 4 bases, with 9 bases lying between them. The CDR3 sequence is 15 residues long. Germline CDR1 is KGHSH and CDR2 is LQKENI. This rearrangement joins TRBV18 to TRBJ2-2, with D perhaps TRBD1 (5 bases). The sample comprised PBMCs or T cells enriched from blood (not recorded which). The clonotype was recovered from a man aged 18 to 29 who had recovered from COVID-19. CDR3 DNA: TGTGCCAGCTCACCACCGTGGGGCGGCACCGGGGAGCTGTTTTTT. Amino acids: CASSPPWGGTGELFF.